These T cell receptor beta chains were read from a single sample in a study of OX40 agonist ivuxolimab in advanced cancers. Method: immunoSEQ multiplex PCR; TCRdb's copy keeps in-frame clones and lacks some. The profile shows 40,000 to 50,000 clones, approximately 86% of them singletons. The sequences come from CD4+ or CD8+ T cells sorted from blood, collected in a trial of the OX40 agonist ivuxolimab. These receptors all come from an adult with an advanced solid tumor such as melanoma, head and neck, liver or kidney cancer. CDR3s include the opening cysteine and the closing phenylalanine or tryptophan. D genes are given only for firm matches. Clone size is given for some rows only: seen once, a few or many times, or a class if the clone is expanded.

d_call: TRBD1
j_call: TRBJ2-7
clone_size: .
v_call: TRBV5-5
cdr3_aa: CASSGPDRGSYEQYF
cdr3_nt: TGTGCCAGCAGCGGACCGGACAGGGGATCCTACGAGCAGTACTTC

d_call: .
j_call: TRBJ1-2
clone_size: .
v_call: TRBV19
cdr3_aa: CASTQERYGYTF
cdr3_nt: TGTGCCAGTACCCAGGAGAGGTATGGCTACACCTTC

d_call: TRBD2
j_call: TRBJ2-1
clone_size: .
v_call: TRBV19
cdr3_aa: CASSIRGLAGLNEQFF
cdr3_nt: TGTGCCAGTAGTATACGCGGACTAGCGGGCCTCAATGAGCAGTTCTTC

d_call: .
j_call: TRBJ2-3
clone_size: .
v_call: TRBV19
cdr3_aa: CASSSWEGTTSTDTQYF
cdr3_nt: TGTGCCAGTAGTAGTTGGGAGGGGACAACCAGCACAGATACGCAGTATTTT

d_call: .
j_call: TRBJ1-5
clone_size: .
v_call: TRBV6-6
cdr3_aa: CASRLADSPSNQPQHF
cdr3_nt: TGTGCCAGCAGACTCGCGGACAGCCCTAGCAATCAGCCCCAGCATTTT

d_call: .
j_call: TRBJ2-3
clone_size: .
v_call: TRBV28
cdr3_aa: CASSPGGDTQYF
cdr3_nt: TGTGCCAGCAGCCCCGGAGGAGATACGCAGTATTTT

d_call: .
j_call: TRBJ1-1
clone_size: .
v_call: TRBV6-5
cdr3_aa: CASSYGPVSAAFF
cdr3_nt: TGTGCCAGCAGTTACGGTCCAGTAAGTGCAGCTTTCTTT

d_call: .
j_call: TRBJ2-7
clone_size: .
v_call: TRBV4-3
cdr3_aa: CASSQEEGVPYEQYF
cdr3_nt: TGCGCCAGCAGCCAAGAAGAGGGAGTGCCCTACGAGCAGTACTTC

d_call: .
j_call: TRBJ2-3
clone_size: .
v_call: TRBV5-1
cdr3_aa: CASLTGDTQYF
cdr3_nt: TGCGCCAGCTTAACCGGGGATACGCAGTATTTT

d_call: TRBD1
j_call: TRBJ1-4
clone_size: .
v_call: TRBV7-9
cdr3_aa: CASSRTGLNENEKLFF
cdr3_nt: TGTGCCAGCAGCAGGACAGGGCTGAACGAAAATGAAAAACTGTTTTTT

d_call: .
j_call: TRBJ2-1
clone_size: .
v_call: TRBV7-8
cdr3_aa: CASSRDREEGWSYNEQFF
cdr3_nt: TGTGCCAGCAGCCGTGACAGGGAGGAGGGTTGGTCCTACAATGAGCAGTTCTTC

d_call: TRBD1
j_call: TRBJ1-1
clone_size: .
v_call: TRBV19
cdr3_aa: CASYVGQGEAFF
cdr3_nt: TGTGCCAGTTATGTTGGACAGGGTGAAGCTTTCTTT

d_call: .
j_call: TRBJ2-7
clone_size: .
v_call: TRBV9
cdr3_aa: CASQGPFSYEQYF
cdr3_nt: TGTGCCAGTCAGGGGCCCTTCTCCTACGAGCAGTACTTC

d_call: .
j_call: TRBJ2-7
clone_size: .
v_call: TRBV28
cdr3_aa: CASNVSGHIKYF
cdr3_nt: TGTGCCAGCAACGTCTCAGGGCACATAAAGTACTTC

d_call: .
j_call: TRBJ1-1
clone_size: .
v_call: TRBV2
cdr3_aa: CAREDRTDDTEAFF
cdr3_nt: TGTGCCAGAGAAGACCGGACAGACGACACTGAAGCTTTCTTT

d_call: .
j_call: TRBJ1-1
clone_size: few
v_call: TRBV2
cdr3_aa: CASIRNTEAFF
cdr3_nt: TGTGCCAGCATAAGAAACACTGAAGCTTTCTTT